This T cell receptor beta chain originates from a study of read filtering for tumor transcriptome and immune sequencing. Study-wide results and caveats: Dropping single-read clonotypes raised IR-seq and RNA-seq shared-clonotype correlation.

As for this clonotype: Its antigen remains unidentified.

CDR1 ENHRY and CDR2 SYGVKD come from the germline V gene. The J segment lost 4 bases and the V segment lost 6 bases, leaving 6 bases of the junction unmatched. The CDR3 length is 14 residues. From roughly 400 ng of RNA, a library with molecular barcoded alpha/delta and beta/gamma adaptors was made. Each CDR3 protein gets one entry after TCRdb re-called the reads with MiXCR. The table records about 130,000 distinct CDR3 sequences, over 10% of them present only once. The sample comprised a population of CD138-negative cells sorted from bone marrow. The V and J genes are TRBV10-3 and TRBJ2-3, with 8 bases fitting TRBD2. This TCR was sampled from a donor at least 40 years old with multiple myeloma. The CDR3 sequence: CAIRGGLGADTQYF. CDR3 coding DNA: TGTGCCATCAGGGGGGGACTAGGTGCAGATACGCAGTATTTT.